This T cell receptor (beta chain) originates from a study of CD8 T cells in ankylosing spondylitis. Broader study findings: Some of these motif variants have turned up before, in reports on reactive arthritis synovial fluid and blood. Disease-linked clones were CD8+ and relatively rare in peripheral blood. What seemed typical of ankylosing spondylitis blood was a TCR beta motif built from about eight highly homologous variants.

For this clonotype: Antigen unknown.

5'-RACE, quantitative and with molecular barcodes, yielded the TCR beta libraries. TCRdb passed the 5' RACE reads through MiXCR, listing each CDR3 protein once. The sample lists around 770,000 distinct CDR3 sequences; 12% were seen once. The trim removed 2 bases at V and 7 bases at J, leaving 5 bases unmatched. Germline V CDR1 and CDR2: SGHTA, FQGNSA. The CDR3 spans 15 residues. The sequencing sample was made of blood, either unsorted or a sorted T cell fraction (not recorded which). The TCR was taken from a male donor with ankylosing spondylitis. V usage is TRBV7-2 and J usage is TRBJ1-5; 10 nucleotides line up with TRBD1. CDR3 DNA: TGTGCCAGCAGCTTAATGACAGGGGGCTGGCAGCCCCAGCATTTT. This gives the protein CASSLMTGGWQPQHF.